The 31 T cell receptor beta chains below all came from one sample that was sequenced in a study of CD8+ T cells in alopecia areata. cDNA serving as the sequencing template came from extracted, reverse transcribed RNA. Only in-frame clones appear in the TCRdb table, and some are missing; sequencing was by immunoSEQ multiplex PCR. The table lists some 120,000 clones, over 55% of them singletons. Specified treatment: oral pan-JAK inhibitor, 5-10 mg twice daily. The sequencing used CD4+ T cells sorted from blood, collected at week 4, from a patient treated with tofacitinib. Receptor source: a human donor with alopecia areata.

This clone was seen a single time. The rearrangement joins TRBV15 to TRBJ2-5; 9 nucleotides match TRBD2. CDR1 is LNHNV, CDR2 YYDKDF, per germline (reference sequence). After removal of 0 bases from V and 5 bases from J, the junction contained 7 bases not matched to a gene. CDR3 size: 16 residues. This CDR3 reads CATSREGGGAWETQYF. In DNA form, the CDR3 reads TGTGCCACCAGCAGAGAAGGCGGGGGGGCCTGGGAGACCCAGTACTTC.

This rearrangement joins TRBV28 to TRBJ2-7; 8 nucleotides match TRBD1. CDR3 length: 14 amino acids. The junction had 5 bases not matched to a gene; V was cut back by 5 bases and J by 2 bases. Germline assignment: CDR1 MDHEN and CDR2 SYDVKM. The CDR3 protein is CASSVTGGPYEQYF. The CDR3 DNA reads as TGTGCCAGCAGTGTCACAGGGGGGCCCTACGAGCAGTACTTC.

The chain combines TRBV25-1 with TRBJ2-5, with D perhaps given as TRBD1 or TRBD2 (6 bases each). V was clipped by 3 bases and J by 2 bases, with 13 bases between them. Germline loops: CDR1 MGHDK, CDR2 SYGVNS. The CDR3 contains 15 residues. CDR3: CASSDRGGKQETQYF. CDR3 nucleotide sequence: TGTGCCAGCAGTGACCGAGGGGGGAAGCAAGAGACCCAGTACTTC.

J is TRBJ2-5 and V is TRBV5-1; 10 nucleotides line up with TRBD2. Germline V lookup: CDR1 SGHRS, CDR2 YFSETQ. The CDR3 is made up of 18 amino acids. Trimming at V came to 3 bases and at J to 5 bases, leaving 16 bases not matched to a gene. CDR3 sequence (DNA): TGCGCCAGCAGCTCGTCTCCTAGCGGGAGTAATCCGTTGGAGACCCAGTACTTC. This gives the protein CASSSSPSGSNPLETQYF.

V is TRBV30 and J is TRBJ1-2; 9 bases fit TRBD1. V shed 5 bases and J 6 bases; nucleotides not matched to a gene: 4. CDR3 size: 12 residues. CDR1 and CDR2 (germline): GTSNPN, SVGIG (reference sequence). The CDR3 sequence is CAWGTGSHGYTF. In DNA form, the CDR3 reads TGTGCCTGGGGGACAGGGAGTCATGGCTACACCTTC. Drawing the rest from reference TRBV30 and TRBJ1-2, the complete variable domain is SQTIHQWPATLVQPVGSPLSLECTVEGTSNPNLYWYRQAAGRGLQLLFYSVGIGQISSEVPQNLSASRPQDRQFILSSKKLLLSDSGFYLCAWGTGSHGYTFGSGTRLTVV.

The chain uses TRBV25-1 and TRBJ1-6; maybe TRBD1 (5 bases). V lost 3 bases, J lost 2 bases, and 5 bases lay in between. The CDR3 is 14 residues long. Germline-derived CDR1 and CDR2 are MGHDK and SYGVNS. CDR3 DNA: TGTGCCAGCAGTGACAGGGCCTATAATTCACCCCTCCACTTT. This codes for CASSDRAYNSPLHF.

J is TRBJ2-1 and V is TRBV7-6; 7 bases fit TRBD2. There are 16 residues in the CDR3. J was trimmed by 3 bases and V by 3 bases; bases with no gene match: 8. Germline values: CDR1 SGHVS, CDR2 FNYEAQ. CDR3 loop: CASSFFGTNHYNEQFF. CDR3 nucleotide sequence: TGTGCCAGCAGCTTTTTCGGGACTAACCACTACAATGAGCAGTTCTTC.

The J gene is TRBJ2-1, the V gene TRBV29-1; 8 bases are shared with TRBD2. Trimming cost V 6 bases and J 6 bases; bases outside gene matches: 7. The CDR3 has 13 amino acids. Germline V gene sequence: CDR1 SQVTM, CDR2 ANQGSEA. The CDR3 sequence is CSVAGTRSNEQFF. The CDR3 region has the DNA TGCAGCGTAGCCGGGACTAGGAGCAATGAGCAGTTCTTC.

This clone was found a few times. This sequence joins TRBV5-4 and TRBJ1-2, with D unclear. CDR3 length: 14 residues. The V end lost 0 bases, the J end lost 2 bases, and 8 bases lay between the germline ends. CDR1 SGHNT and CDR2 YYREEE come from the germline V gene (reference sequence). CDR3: CASSLDRENYGYTF. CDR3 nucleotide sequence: TGTGCCAGCAGCTTGGACAGAGAAAACTATGGCTACACCTTC.

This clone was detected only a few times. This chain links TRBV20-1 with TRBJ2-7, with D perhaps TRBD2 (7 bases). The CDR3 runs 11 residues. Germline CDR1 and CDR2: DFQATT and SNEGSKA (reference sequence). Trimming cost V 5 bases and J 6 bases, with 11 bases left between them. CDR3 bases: TGCAGTGCTGTAGGGGGGGGCGAGCAGTACTTC. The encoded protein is CSAVGGGEQYF.

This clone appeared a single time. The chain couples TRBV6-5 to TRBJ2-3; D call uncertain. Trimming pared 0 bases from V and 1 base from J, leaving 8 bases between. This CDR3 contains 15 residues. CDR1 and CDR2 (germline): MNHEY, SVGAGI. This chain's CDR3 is CASSYSIRGTDTQYF. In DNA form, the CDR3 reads TGTGCCAGCAGTTACTCGATTCGTGGCACAGATACGCAGTATTTT.

Here the CDR3 DNA reads TGTGCCAGCAGTTGGGCAGAGACCCAGTACTTC. It translates to CASSWAETQYF. The chain combines TRBV6-6 with TRBJ2-5, with unresolved D. Trimming stripped 4 bases from V and 4 bases from J, with 4 bases between. The CDR3 extends over 11 amino acids. The germline V gene encodes CDR1 MNHNY and CDR2 SVGAGI (reference sequence).

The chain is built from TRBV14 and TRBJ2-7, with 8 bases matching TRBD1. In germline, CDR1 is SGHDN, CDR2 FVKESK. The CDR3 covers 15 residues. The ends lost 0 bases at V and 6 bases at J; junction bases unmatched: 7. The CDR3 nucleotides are TGTGCCAGCAGCCAAGAGGGCAGGGGGCGCACCGAGCAGTACTTC. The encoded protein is CASSQEGRGRTEQYF.

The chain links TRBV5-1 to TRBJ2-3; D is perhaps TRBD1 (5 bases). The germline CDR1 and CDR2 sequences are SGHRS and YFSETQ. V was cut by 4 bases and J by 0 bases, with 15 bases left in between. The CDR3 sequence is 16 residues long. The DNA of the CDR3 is TGCGCCAGCAGCGCGACAGAGGCTACTAGCACAGATACGCAGTATTTT. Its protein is CASSATEATSTDTQYF.

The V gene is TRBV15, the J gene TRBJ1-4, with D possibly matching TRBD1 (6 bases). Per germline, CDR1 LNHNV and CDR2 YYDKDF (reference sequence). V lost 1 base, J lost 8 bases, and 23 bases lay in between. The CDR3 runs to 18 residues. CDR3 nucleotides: TGTGCCACCAGCAGAGGTTCTTGGGGGACATACTTGGAGGAAAAACTGTTTTTT. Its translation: CATSRGSWGTYLEEKLFF. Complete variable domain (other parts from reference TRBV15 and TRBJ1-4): DAMVIQNPRYQVTQFGKPVTLSCSQTLNHNVMYWYQQKSSQAPKLLFHYYDKDFNNEADTPDNFQSRRPNTSFCFLDIRSPGLGDTAMYLCATSRGSWGTYLEEKLFFGSGTQLSVL.

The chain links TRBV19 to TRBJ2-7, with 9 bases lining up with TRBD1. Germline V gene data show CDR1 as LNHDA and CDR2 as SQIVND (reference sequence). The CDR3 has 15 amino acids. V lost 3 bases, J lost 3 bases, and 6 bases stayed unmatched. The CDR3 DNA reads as TGTGCCAGTAGTATCATCGGGACAGGGTACTACGAGCAGTACTTC. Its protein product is CASSIIGTGYYEQYF.

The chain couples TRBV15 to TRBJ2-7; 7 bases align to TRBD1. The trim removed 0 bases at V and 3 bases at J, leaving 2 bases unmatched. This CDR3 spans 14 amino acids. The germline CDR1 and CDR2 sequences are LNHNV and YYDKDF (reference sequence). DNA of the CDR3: TGTGCCACCAGCAGAGACAGGGGGATCTACGAGCAGTACTTC. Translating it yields CATSRDRGIYEQYF.

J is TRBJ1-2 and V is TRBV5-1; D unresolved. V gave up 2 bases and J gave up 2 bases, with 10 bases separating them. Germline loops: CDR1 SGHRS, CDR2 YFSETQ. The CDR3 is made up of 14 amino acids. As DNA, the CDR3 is TGCGCCAGCAGCTTTACGGAACGGAACTATGGCTACACCTTC. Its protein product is CASSFTERNYGYTF.

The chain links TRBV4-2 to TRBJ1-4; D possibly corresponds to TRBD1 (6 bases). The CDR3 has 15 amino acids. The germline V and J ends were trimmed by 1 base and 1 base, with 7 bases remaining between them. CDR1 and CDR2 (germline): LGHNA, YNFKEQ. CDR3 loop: CASSQARGTNEKLFF. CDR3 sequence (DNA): TGTGCCAGCAGCCAAGCCAGGGGAACTAATGAAAAACTGTTTTTT.

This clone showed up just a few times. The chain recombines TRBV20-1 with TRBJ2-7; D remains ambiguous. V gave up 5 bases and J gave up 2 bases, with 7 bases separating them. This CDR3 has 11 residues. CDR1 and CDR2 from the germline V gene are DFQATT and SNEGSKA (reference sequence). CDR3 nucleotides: TGCAGTGCTCCGGATGCCTACGAGCAGTACTTC. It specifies CSAPDAYEQYF.

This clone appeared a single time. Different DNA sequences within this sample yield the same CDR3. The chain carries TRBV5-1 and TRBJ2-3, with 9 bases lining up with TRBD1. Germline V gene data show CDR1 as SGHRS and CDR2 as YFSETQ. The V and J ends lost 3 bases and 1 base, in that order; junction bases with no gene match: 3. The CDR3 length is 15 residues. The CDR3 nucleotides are TGCGCCAGCAGCTCGAGGGACAGGGGCACAGATACGCAGTATTTT. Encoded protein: CASSSRDRGTDTQYF.

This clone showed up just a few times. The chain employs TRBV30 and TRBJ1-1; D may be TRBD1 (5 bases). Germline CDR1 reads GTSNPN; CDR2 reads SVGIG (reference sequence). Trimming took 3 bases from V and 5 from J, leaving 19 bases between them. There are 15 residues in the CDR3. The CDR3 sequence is CAWSPRSGRRTEAFF. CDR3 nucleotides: TGTGCCTGGAGCCCTCGCTCAGGGCGGCGGACTGAAGCTTTCTTT.

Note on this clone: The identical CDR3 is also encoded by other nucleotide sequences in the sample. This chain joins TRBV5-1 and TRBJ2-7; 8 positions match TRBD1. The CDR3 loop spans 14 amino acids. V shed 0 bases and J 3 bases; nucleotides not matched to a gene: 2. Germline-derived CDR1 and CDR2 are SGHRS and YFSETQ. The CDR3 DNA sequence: TGCGCCAGCAGCTTGGCAGACAGGGGCTACGAGCAGTACTTC. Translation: CASSLADRGYEQYF.

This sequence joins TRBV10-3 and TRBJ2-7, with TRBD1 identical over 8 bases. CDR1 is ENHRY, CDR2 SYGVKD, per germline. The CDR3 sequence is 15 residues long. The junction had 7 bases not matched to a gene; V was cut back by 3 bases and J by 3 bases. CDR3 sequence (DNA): TGTGCCATCAGTGATCCGCCGGGACAGGTCTACGAGCAGTACTTC. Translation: CAISDPPGQVYEQYF.

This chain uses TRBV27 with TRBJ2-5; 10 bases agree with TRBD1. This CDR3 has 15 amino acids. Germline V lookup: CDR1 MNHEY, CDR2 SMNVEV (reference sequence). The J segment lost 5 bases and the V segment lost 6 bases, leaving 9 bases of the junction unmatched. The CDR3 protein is CASRPRGQGRETQYF. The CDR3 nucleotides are TGTGCCAGCAGGCCTCGGGGACAGGGGCGGGAGACCCAGTACTTC.

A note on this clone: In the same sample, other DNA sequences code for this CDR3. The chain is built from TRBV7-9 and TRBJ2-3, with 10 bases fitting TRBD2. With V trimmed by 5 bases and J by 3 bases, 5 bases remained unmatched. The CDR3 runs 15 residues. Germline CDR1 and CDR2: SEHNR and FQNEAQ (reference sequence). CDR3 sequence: CASSLASGRTDTQYF. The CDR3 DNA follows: TGTGCCAGCAGCCTTGCTAGCGGGAGAACAGATACGCAGTATTTT.

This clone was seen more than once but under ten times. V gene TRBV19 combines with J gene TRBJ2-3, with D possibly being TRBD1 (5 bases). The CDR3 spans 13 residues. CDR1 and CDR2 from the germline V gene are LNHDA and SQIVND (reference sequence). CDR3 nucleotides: TGTGGAGTAGGTCCAGGACACACAGATACGCAGTATTTT. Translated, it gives CGVGPGHTDTQYF.

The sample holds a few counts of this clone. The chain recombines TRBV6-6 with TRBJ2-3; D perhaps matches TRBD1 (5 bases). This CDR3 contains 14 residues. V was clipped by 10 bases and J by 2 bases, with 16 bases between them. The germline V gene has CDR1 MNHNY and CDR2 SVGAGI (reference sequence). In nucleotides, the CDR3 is TGTGCCATTTCTCGACAGCCCGACACAGATACGCAGTATTTT. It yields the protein CAISRQPDTDTQYF.

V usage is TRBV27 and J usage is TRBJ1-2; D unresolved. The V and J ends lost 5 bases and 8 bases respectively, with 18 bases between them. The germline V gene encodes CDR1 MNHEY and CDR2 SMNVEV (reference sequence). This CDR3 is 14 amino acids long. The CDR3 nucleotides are TGTGCCAGCAGTATAAGGGCCGGGGAAGGGGGCTACACCTTC. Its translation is CASSIRAGEGGYTF.

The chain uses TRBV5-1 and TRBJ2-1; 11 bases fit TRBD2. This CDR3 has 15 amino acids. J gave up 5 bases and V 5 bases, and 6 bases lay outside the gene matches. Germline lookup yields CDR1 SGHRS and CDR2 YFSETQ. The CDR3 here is CASSKLAGVDNEQFF. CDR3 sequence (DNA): TGCGCCAGCAGTAAACTAGCGGGAGTTGACAATGAGCAGTTCTTC.

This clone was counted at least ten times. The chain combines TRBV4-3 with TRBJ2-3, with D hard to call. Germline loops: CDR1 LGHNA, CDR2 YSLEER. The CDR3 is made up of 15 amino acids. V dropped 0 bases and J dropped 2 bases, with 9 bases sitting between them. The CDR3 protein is CASSQEHTYTDTQYF. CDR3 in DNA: TGCGCCAGCAGCCAAGAACACACCTACACAGATACGCAGTATTTT.